The present entry profiles one T cell receptor beta chain with its context. The CDR3 is 16 amino acids. Trimming took 0 bases from V and 1 from J, leaving 12 bases between them. Per germline, CDR1 LNHNV and CDR2 YYDKDF (reference sequence). Profiled with immunoSEQ multiplex PCR; TCRdb holds only in-frame clones, not every one. Of over 350,000 clones in the sample, approximately 86% were seen once. Treatment indicated: some 20 received Ad26.COV2.S at low or high dose, single or two shots; roughly 5 received placebo; per-sample allocation not given. The study sampled participants on day 63 after the first vaccine or placebo injection. These data come from a study of Ad26.COV2.S vaccination and SARS-CoV-2 variants.

The material sequenced was peripheral blood, taken in a trial of Ad26.COV2.S vaccine versus placebo. The TCR comes from a person between 18 and 60 years old who received the Ad26.COV2.S COVID-19 vaccine or a placebo. The chain combines TRBV15 with TRBJ1-2; D is possibly TRBD1 (6 bases). This CDR3 is CATSRDMGHDNYGYTF. DNA of the CDR3: TGTGCCACCAGCAGAGATATGGGACACGATAACTATGGCTACACCTTC.